A selection of T cell receptor beta chains follows, all from one sample in a study of blood T cell repertoires in COVID-19. Assay used: immunoSEQ multiplex PCR; TCRdb lists only in-frame clones, some missing. Here the sample spans more than 150,000 clones, roughly three quarters being singletons. Material: PBMCs or T cells enriched from blood (not recorded which). Receptors originate from a man aged 55 to 69 who had been exposed to COVID-19. The CDR3 runs from the conserved cysteine through the conserved F or W. Fields, in order: D gene, V gene, J gene, clone size, CDR3 length, CDR3 DNA, CDR3 protein. A D gene is named only where the DNA matches it firmly. Expanded clones get a size class; other rows say once, few or many, or leave the size out.

>NA|TRBV9|TRBJ2-7|NA|14
TGTGCCAGCAGCGTAGCTCGCAGATCCTACGAGCAGTACTTC
CASSVARRSYEQYF
>NA|TRBV30|TRBJ1-2|NA|12
TGTGCCTGGAGTGCCTCAGGGTATGGCTACACCTTC
CAWSASGYGYTF
>TRBD1|TRBV28|TRBJ1-3|NA|18
TGTGCCAGCAGTTTTCCCTCGGGACAGGGGGTATATGGAAACACCATATATTTT
CASSFPSGQGVYGNTIYF
>TRBD1|TRBV24-1|TRBJ2-1|NA|15
TGTGCCACCAGTGGTACGAGGGGGCCAGGGGATGAGCAGTTCTTC
CATSGTRGPGDEQFF
>TRBD1|TRBV28|TRBJ1-1|few|11
TGTGCCAGCAGTTCGGACAGGAAAGCTTTCTTT
CASSSDRKAFF
>TRBD1|TRBV27|TRBJ1-2|NA|16
TGTGCCAGCCACACCGGGGGACAGGGGGCGGACTATGGCTACACCTTC
CASHTGGQGADYGYTF
>TRBD1|TRBV9|TRBJ1-2|NA|14
TGTGCCAGCAGCCCACTGGGGACAGGGCATGGCTACACCTTC
CASSPLGTGHGYTF
>TRBD1|TRBV5-1|TRBJ2-2|NA|15
TGCGCCAGCAGCTTGGCGGACAGGGACACCGGGGAGCTGTTTTTT
CASSLADRDTGELFF
>NA|TRBV5-4|TRBJ1-4|NA|16
TGTGCCAGCAGCCCCGGACAGCTGGGCGTAGGGGAAAAACTGTTTTTT
CASSPGQLGVGEKLFF
>NA|TRBV24-1|TRBJ2-2|large|16
TGTGCCACCAGTGATTTGTCCAGGGGGAACACCGGGGAGCTGTTTTTT
CATSDLSRGNTGELFF
>TRBD2|TRBV3-1/TRBV3-2|TRBJ2-4|NA|17
TGTGCCAGCAGCCCCCGAGGGACTAGCGGGATTGGGGACATTCAGTACTTC
CASSPRGTSGIGDIQYF
>TRBD1|TRBV27|TRBJ1-4|NA|14
TGTGCCAGCAGCGAACTAGGGGACAGTGAAAAACTGTTTTTT
CASSELGDSEKLFF
>NA|TRBV28|TRBJ1-5|NA|13
TGTGCCAGCAGGCCAGAAGACAATCAGCCCCAGCATTTT
CASRPEDNQPQHF
>NA|TRBV6-1|TRBJ2-4|NA|17
TGTGCCAGCAGTGAAGCGAGTGAGCCTCGAGCCAAAAACATTCAGTACTTC
CASSEASEPRAKNIQYF
>NA|TRBV7-3|TRBJ2-2|NA|15
TGTGCCAGCAGCTTAACAAGCCCGAACACCGGGGAGCTGTTTTTT
CASSLTSPNTGELFF
>TRBD2|TRBV11-2|TRBJ2-5|NA|16
TGTGCCAGCAGCTTGGGGACTAGCGGGAGTAGAGAGACCCAGTACTTC
CASSLGTSGSRETQYF
>NA|TRBV3-1/TRBV3-2|TRBJ2-6|NA|17
TGTGCCAGCAGCCAAGGCCGCAGTCGCTCTGGGGCCAACGTCCTGACTTTC
CASSQGRSRSGANVLTF
>NA|TRBV7-6|TRBJ2-2|NA|17
TGTGCCAGCAGCTTACTCCCCGGAACTAGGAATTCCGGGGAGCTGTTTTTT
CASSLLPGTRNSGELFF
>TRBD2|TRBV6-1|TRBJ2-7|NA|16
TGTGCCAGCAGTGTGTCTAGCGGGCTCCACTCCTACGAGCAGTACTTC
CASSVSSGLHSYEQYF
>NA|TRBV5-1|TRBJ2-5|NA|13
TGCGCCAGTACTCGGGGGGCCCAAGAGACCCAGTACTTC
CASTRGAQETQYF
>NA|TRBV27|TRBJ1-2|NA|12
TGTGCCAGCAGTTCCCCCCTCTATGGCTACACCTTC
CASSSPLYGYTF
>NA|TRBV6-4|TRBJ2-1|few|16
TGTGCCAGCAGTGACACAGATTTCACAGGGTTCGGTGAGCAGTTCTTC
CASSDTDFTGFGEQFF
>NA|TRBV19|TRBJ1-1|NA|11
TGTGCCAGTAGTTGGGCGATTGAAGCTTTCTTT
CASSWAIEAFF
>NA|TRBV7-9|TRBJ1-2|few|12
TGTGCCAGCAGCTTAGAGGCGGGCGGCTACACCTTC
CASSLEAGGYTF
>TRBD1|TRBV27|TRBJ1-5|NA|16
TGTGCCAGCAGTCCAACCTTTGGACAGGGGCCTCGGCCCCAGCATTTT
CASSPTFGQGPRPQHF
>TRBD1|TRBV7-3|TRBJ2-2|few|16
TGTGCCAGCAGCTTAGGGACAGGGAGAAACACCGGGGAGCTGTTTTTT
CASSLGTGRNTGELFF
>NA|TRBV10-1|TRBJ2-5|NA|14
TGCGCCAGCAGTGACGGCGGTTTCTGGGAGACCCAGTACTTC
CASSDGGFWETQYF
>NA|TRBV6-4|TRBJ2-1|NA|16
TGTGCCAGCAGTGACTCGATCTCGCGGTCCGACAATGAGCAGTTCTTC
CASSDSISRSDNEQFF
>TRBD2|TRBV2|TRBJ2-1|NA|13
TGTGCCGGATCACTAGCGGCATACAATGAGCAGTTCTTC
CAGSLAAYNEQFF
>NA|TRBV7-9|TRBJ2-1|NA|13
TGTGCCAGCTGCTGGGGGGACAGCGTCGAGCAGTTCTTC
CASCWGDSVEQFF
>TRBD1|TRBV12-3/TRBV12-4|TRBJ1-2|NA|13
TGTGCCAGCAGTTCGACAGGGGCCTATGGCTACACCTTC
CASSSTGAYGYTF
>TRBD1|TRBV27|TRBJ1-5|NA|14
TGTGCCAGCAGTACCTCGGGACAGGTCGTGGCCCAGCATTTT
CASSTSGQVVAQHF
>NA|TRBV30|TRBJ2-7|NA|16
TGTGCCTGGAGTGGCGCGTGGGGGCGTAGAACCTACGAGCAGTACTTC
CAWSGAWGRRTYEQYF
>NA|TRBV6-5|TRBJ1-5|NA|13
TGTGCCAGCAATGGACAAAGAGATCAGCCCCAGCATTTT
CASNGQRDQPQHF
>NA|TRBV9|TRBJ2-1|NA|14
TGTGCCAGCAGCGTAACTTGGCTAGCCAATGAGCAGTTCTTC
CASSVTWLANEQFF
>TRBD1|TRBV2|TRBJ2-6|NA|16
TGTGCCAGCAGTGGGACAGGGCGGACTGGGGCCAACGTCCTGACTTTC
CASSGTGRTGANVLTF
>NA|TRBV6-6|TRBJ2-7|few|17
TGTGCCAGCAGCCGAGGGACACGGCTTTCGAAGTCCTACGAGCAGTACTTC
CASSRGTRLSKSYEQYF
>NA|TRBV9|TRBJ1-2|NA|14
TGTGCCAGCAGCGCCCTCACCGAGAACTATGGCTACACCTTC
CASSALTENYGYTF
>NA|TRBV21-1|TRBJ2-1|NA|15
TGTGCCAGCCCACCCCTAGCGGGAGGGCACAATGAGCAGTTCTTC
CASPPLAGGHNEQFF
>TRBD1|TRBV18|TRBJ1-3|NA|14
TGTGCCAGCTCAGACAGGGGCTCTGGAAACACCATATATTTT
CASSDRGSGNTIYF
>NA|TRBV19|TRBJ1-2|NA|13
TGTGCCAGTAGTCCTCGGGACATCTATGGCTACACCTTC
CASSPRDIYGYTF
>NA|TRBV28|TRBJ1-2|NA|13
TGTGCCAGCACTTGGGGGGGTGGCTATGGCTACACCTTC
CASTWGGGYGYTF
>NA|TRBV19|TRBJ2-1|NA|15
TGTGCCAGTAGCACCTCAGGGGACTCCTACAATGAGCAGTTCTTC
CASSTSGDSYNEQFF
>TRBD1|TRBV5-1|TRBJ2-7|NA|14
TGCGCCAGCAGCTTGGGTCAGGGGGCCAACGAGCAGTACTTC
CASSLGQGANEQYF
>TRBD2|TRBV9|TRBJ2-1|NA|14
TGTGCCAGCAGCGTAGCGGCGGGAGGCGGTGAGCAGTTCTTC
CASSVAAGGGEQFF
>NA|TRBV19|TRBJ1-3|NA|14
TGTGCCAGTAGAGACAGAAGCTCTGGAAACACCATATATTTT
CASRDRSSGNTIYF
>NA|TRBV7-2|TRBJ2-1|NA|15
TGTGCCAGCAGCTTAGGTACCTCGGGTTTGGGTGAGCAGTTCTTC
CASSLGTSGLGEQFF
>NA|TRBV28|TRBJ2-5|NA|16
TGTGCCAGCAGTTCCCAACTTACTAGTCCCCAAGAGACCCAGTACTTC
CASSSQLTSPQETQYF
>NA|TRBV19|TRBJ1-1|NA|15
TGTGCCAGTAGCCTCAACCTTCCAGGTAACACTGAAGCTTTCTTT
CASSLNLPGNTEAFF
>TRBD2|TRBV2|TRBJ2-7|NA|15
TGTGCCAGCAGTGAGAGAGCGGGAGGTAGCGACGAGCAGTACTTC
CASSERAGGSDEQYF
>TRBD1|TRBV4-3|TRBJ2-3|NA|16
TGCGCCAGCAGCCGAACGACAGGGGGCACCACAGATACGCAGTATTTT
CASSRTTGGTTDTQYF
>TRBD1|TRBV7-2|TRBJ2-4|once|16
TGTGCCAGCAGCGCGTCGACAGGGGCGGCCAAAAACATTCAGTACTTC
CASSASTGAAKNIQYF
>NA|TRBV7-9|TRBJ2-2|NA|14
TGTGCCGGCAGGGCGGGAACGAACACCGGGGAGCTGTTTTTT
CAGRAGTNTGELFF
>NA|TRBV9|TRBJ2-5|NA|12
TGTGCCAGCAGCGTAGCCGGGGAGACCCAGTACTTC
CASSVAGETQYF